Below are 14 T cell receptor beta chains sequenced from a single sample in a study of cytomegalovirus exposure and HLA in healthy donors. This PCR relied on a set of 60 Vbeta primers and 13 Jbeta primers. Clones were sequenced by immunoSEQ multiplex PCR, and TCRdb holds only the in-frame ones, with some missing. Its table records some 56,000 clones. Sequenced material: PBMCs. Source of these receptors: a woman aged 25 to 39 in good health and CMV-seropositive.

CDR3 DNA sequence: TGTGCCTGGAGTGTACTCGGAGCAGAGACCCAGTACTTC. Translation: CAWSVLGAETQYF. The chain joins TRBV30 to TRBJ2-5; D gene unclear. CDR1 and CDR2 from the germline V gene are GTSNPN and SVGIG (reference sequence). This CDR3 has 13 amino acids. Trimming removed 0 bases at V and 4 bases at J, with 9 bases between. The variable domain in full, with the rest retrieved from reference TRBV30 and TRBJ2-5, is SQTIHQWPATLVQPVGSPLSLECTVEGTSNPNLYWYRQAAGRGLQLLFYSVGIGQISSEVPQNLSASRPQDRQFILSSKKLLLSDSGFYLCAWSVLGAETQYFGPGTRLLVL.

V and J are TRBV5-6 and TRBJ2-7; no clear D. V was cut by 3 bases and J by 3 bases, with 10 bases left in between. The CDR3 consists of 13 residues. Germline V CDR1 and CDR2: SGHDT, YYEEEE. The CDR3 here is CASSYRLFYEQYF. The CDR3 region has the DNA TGTGCCAGCAGCTATAGACTCTTCTACGAGCAGTACTTC.

The chain recombines TRBV5-1 with TRBJ1-1, with D possibly TRBD1 on 6 matching bases. This CDR3 spans 16 amino acids. The V end was cut by 0 bases, the J end by 0 bases, with 12 bases between. The germline V gene encodes CDR1 SGHRS and CDR2 YFSETQ. The CDR3 coding sequence is TGCGCCAGCAGCTTGGGAAGGGACAACCTGAACACTGAAGCTTTCTTT. Its protein product is CASSLGRDNLNTEAFF.

The rearrangement links TRBV2 to TRBJ2-7; 7 bases are a match to TRBD1. V lost 6 bases, J lost 3 bases, and 8 bases stayed unmatched. This CDR3 spans 14 amino acids. Germline V lookup: CDR1 SNHLY, CDR2 FYNNEI. CDR3 in amino acids: CASRPGQALYEQYF. In DNA form, the CDR3 reads TGTGCCAGCAGACCCGGACAGGCCCTCTACGAGCAGTACTTC.

The V gene is TRBV4-1, the J gene TRBJ1-1; the match to TRBD1 covers 9 bases. CDR1 is MGHRA and CDR2 is YSYEKL in the germline V gene. Trimming took 1 base from V and 3 from J; bases not matched to a gene: 6. This CDR3 has 16 amino acids. The CDR3 DNA reads as TGCGCCAGCAGCCAAGTCACAGGGGGCGCGTACACTGAAGCTTTCTTT. It is translated as CASSQVTGGAYTEAFF.

This chain uses TRBV30 with TRBJ2-5, with 8 bases lining up with TRBD2. The trim removed 5 bases at V and 5 bases at J, leaving 10 bases unmatched. Germline V gives CDR1 GTSNPN, CDR2 SVGIG (reference sequence). This CDR3 region has 14 residues. CDR3 protein: CAWGTGLGVETQYF. The CDR3 coding sequence is TGTGCCTGGGGTACGGGACTAGGGGTCGAGACCCAGTACTTC.

The chain recombines TRBV27 with TRBJ1-1; D ambiguous. This CDR3 is 13 amino acids long. V gave up 0 bases and J gave up 1 base, with 3 bases separating them. CDR1 is MNHEY and CDR2 is SMNVEV in the germline V gene (reference sequence). CDR3 bases: TGTGCCAGCAGTTTATCGAGGAACACTGAAGCTTTCTTT. Protein sequence: CASSLSRNTEAFF.

This sequence joins TRBV5-1 and TRBJ2-7, with D possibly TRBD2 on 6 matching bases. The CDR3 sequence is 14 residues long. V dropped 0 bases and J dropped 3 bases, with 10 bases sitting between them. Germline CDR1 SGHRS, CDR2 YFSETQ. This chain's CDR3 is CASSLGQGGYEQYF. The CDR3 DNA is TGCGCCAGCAGCTTGGGGCAGGGAGGCTACGAGCAGTACTTC.

The chain employs TRBV6-5 and TRBJ1-2, with a possible D match to TRBD1 (5 bases). The length of the CDR3 is 15 residues. In germline, CDR1 is MNHEY, CDR2 SVGAGI. V was pared by 3 bases and J by 1 base, with 12 bases between. The CDR3 nucleotides read TGTGCCAGCAGTTATCGTTCAGGGATTAACTATGGCTACACCTTC. Amino acids: CASSYRSGINYGYTF.

The chain employs TRBV5-6 and TRBJ2-3, with 10 bases aligning to TRBD1. The length of the CDR3 is 17 residues. The V gene's germline CDR1 is SGHDT and CDR2 YYEEEE. The V segment lost 0 bases and the J segment 2 bases; nucleotides outside the gene matches: 6. The CDR3 sequence is CASSLARDRGFTDTQYF. The CDR3 coding sequence is TGTGCCAGCAGCTTGGCCAGGGACAGGGGCTTCACAGATACGCAGTATTTT.

The J gene is TRBJ1-1, the V gene TRBV25-1; D is unclear. Trimming left V 4 bases short and J 5 bases short, with 11 bases between. Per germline, CDR1 MGHDK and CDR2 SYGVNS. The CDR3 runs to 13 residues. Here the CDR3 reads CASSVGRGTEAFF. CDR3 bases: TGTGCCAGCAGTGTTGGAAGAGGAACTGAAGCTTTCTTT.

This chain uses TRBV19 with TRBJ1-1; 10 bases line up with TRBD1. V lost 5 bases to trimming and J lost 3 bases; unmatched junction nucleotides: 3. Germline-derived CDR1 and CDR2 are LNHDA and SQIVND (reference sequence). This CDR3 has 14 amino acids. The CDR3 spells CASSFGTGDTEAFF. The CDR3 nucleotides are TGTGCCAGTAGTTTCGGGACAGGGGACACTGAAGCTTTCTTT.

The chain employs TRBV5-1 and TRBJ2-5, with 7 bases that match TRBD2. Germline-derived CDR1 and CDR2 are SGHRS and YFSETQ. With V trimmed by 7 bases and J by 3 bases, 3 bases remained unmatched. The CDR3 contains 12 residues. CDR3 DNA sequence: TGCGCCAGCCGTGGGGGGGAAGAGACCCAGTACTTC. Its protein product is CASRGGEETQYF.

As for this clone: Other DNA sequences from this sample encode an identical CDR3 as well. V and J are TRBV6-5 and TRBJ1-3, with D unresolved. The germline gives CDR1 MNHEY, CDR2 SVGAGI. V shed 0 bases and J shed 0 bases, with 6 bases lying between them. The length of the CDR3 is 15 residues. The chain's CDR3 is CASSYSRDSGNTIYF. The DNA for the CDR3 is TGTGCCAGCAGTTACTCGCGGGACTCTGGAAACACCATATATTTT.